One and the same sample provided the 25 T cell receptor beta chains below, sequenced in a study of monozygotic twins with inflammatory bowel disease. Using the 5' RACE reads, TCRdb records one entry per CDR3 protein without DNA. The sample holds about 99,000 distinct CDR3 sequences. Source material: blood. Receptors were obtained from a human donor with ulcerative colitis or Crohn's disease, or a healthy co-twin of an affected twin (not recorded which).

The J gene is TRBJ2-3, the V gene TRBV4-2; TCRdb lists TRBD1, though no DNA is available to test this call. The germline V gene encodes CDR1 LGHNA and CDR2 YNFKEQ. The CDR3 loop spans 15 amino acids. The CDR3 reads CASSQDPGNTDTQYF.

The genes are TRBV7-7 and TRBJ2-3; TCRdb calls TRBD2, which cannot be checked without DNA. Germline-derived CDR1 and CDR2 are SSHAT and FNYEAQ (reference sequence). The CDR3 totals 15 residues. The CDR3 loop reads CASSARGTSTDTQYF.

The CDR3 loop is CAISESGTSSADTQYF. This chain links TRBV10-3 with TRBJ2-3; TCRdb gives TRBD2 as the D gene, but with no DNA this cannot be confirmed. The CDR3 consists of 16 residues. Germline V gene lookup returns CDR1 ENHRY and CDR2 SYGVKD.

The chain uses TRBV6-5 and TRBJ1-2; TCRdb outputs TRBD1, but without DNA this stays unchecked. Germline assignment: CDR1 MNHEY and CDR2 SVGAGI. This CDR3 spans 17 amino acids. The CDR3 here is CASSYLSPGQGNYGYTF.

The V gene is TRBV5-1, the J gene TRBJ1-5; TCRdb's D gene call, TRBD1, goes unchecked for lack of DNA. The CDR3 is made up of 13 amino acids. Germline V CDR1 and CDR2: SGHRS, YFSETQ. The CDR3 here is CASSAGRDQPQHF.

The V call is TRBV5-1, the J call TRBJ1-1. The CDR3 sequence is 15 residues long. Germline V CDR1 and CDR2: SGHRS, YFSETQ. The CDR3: CASSLRPIKEGEAFF.

The CDR3 loop reads CASSLTGTVTQYF. The chain employs TRBV5-4 and TRBJ2-3; the D gene TCRdb calls, TRBD1, cannot be checked with no DNA. The CDR3 runs 13 residues. Germline assignment: CDR1 SGHNT and CDR2 YYREEE (reference sequence).

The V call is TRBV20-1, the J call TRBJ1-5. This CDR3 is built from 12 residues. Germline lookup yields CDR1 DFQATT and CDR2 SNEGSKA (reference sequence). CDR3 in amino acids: CSASGGNQPQHF.

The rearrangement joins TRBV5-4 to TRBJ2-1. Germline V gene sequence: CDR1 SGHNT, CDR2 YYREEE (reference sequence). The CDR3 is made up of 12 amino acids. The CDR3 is CASRANFNEQFF.

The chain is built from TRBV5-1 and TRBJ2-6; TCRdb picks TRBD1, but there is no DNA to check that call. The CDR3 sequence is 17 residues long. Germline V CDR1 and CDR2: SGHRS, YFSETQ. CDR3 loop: CASSLARGTTGANVLTF. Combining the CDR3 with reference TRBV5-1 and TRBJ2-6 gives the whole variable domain KAGVTQTPRYLIKTRGQQVTLSCSPISGHRSVSWYQQTPGQGLQFLFEYFSETQRNKGNFPGRFSGRQFSNSRSEMNVSTLELGDSALYLCASSLARGTTGANVLTFGAGSRLTVL.

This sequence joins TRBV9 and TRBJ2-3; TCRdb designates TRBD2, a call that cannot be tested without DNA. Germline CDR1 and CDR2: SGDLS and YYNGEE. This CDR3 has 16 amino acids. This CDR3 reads CASSVAVGGGTDTQYF.

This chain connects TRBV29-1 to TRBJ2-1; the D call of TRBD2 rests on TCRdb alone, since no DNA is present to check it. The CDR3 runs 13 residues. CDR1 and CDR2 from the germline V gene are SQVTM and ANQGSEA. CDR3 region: CSARLAGYNEQFF.

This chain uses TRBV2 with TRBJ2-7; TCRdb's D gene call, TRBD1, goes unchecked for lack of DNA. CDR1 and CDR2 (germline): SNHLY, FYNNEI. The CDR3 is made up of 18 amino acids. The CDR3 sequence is CASSEIFFDSVISYEQYF. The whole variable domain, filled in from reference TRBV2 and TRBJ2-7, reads EPEVTQTPSHQVTQMGQEVILRCVPISNHLYFYWYRQILGQKVEFLVSFYNNEISEKSEIFDDQFSVERPDGSNFTLKIRSTKLEDSAMYFCASSEIFFDSVISYEQYFGPGTRLTVT.

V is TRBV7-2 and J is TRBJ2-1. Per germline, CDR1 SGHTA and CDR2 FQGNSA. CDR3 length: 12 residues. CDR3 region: CASSNPYNEQFF.

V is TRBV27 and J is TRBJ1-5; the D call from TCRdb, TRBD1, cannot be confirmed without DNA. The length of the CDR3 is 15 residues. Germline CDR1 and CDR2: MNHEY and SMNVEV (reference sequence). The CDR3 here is CASSSTGQGYKPQHF.

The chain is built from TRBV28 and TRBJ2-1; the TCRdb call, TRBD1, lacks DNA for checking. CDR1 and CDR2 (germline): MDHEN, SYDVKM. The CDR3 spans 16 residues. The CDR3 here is CASSLSGGTFYNEQFF. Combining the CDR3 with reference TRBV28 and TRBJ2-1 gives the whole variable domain DVKVTQSSRYLVKRTGEKVFLECVQDMDHENMFWYRQDPGLGLRLIYFSYDVKMKEKGDIPEGYSVSREKKERFSLILESASTNQTSMYLCASSLSGGTFYNEQFFGPGTRLTVL.

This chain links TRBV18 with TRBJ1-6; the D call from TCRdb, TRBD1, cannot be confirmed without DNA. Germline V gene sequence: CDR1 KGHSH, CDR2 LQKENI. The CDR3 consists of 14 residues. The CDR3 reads CASSAGTGDSPLHF.

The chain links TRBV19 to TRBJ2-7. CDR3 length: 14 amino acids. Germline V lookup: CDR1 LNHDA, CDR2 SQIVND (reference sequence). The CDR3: CASSKAGSSYEQYF.

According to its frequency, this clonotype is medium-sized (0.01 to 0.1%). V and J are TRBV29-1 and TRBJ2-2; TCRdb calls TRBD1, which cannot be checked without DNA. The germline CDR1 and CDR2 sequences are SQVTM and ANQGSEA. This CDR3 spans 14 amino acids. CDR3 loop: CSVRRDRGSGELFF.

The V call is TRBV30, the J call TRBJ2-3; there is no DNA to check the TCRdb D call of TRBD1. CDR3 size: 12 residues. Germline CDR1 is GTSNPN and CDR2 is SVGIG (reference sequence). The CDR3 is CAWSVPPLTQYF. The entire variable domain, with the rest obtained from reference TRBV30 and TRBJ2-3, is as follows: SQTIHQWPATLVQPVGSPLSLECTVEGTSNPNLYWYRQAAGRGLQLLFYSVGIGQISSEVPQNLSASRPQDRQFILSSKKLLLSDSGFYLCAWSVPPLTQYFGPGTRLTVL.

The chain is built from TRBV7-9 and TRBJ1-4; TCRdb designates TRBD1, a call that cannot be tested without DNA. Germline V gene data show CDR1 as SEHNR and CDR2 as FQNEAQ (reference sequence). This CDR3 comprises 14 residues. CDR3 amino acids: CASSLEGAREKLFF.

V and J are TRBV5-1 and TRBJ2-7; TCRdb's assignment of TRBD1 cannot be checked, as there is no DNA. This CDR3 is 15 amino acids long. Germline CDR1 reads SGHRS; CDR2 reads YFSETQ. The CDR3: CASSLTGTGPYEQYF. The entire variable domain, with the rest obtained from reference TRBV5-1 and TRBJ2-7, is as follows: KAGVTQTPRYLIKTRGQQVTLSCSPISGHRSVSWYQQTPGQGLQFLFEYFSETQRNKGNFPGRFSGRQFSNSRSEMNVSTLELGDSALYLCASSLTGTGPYEQYFGPGTRLTVT.

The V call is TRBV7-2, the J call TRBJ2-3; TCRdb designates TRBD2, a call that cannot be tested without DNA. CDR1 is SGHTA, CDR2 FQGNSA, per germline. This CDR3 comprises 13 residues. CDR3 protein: CASSRQQRDTQYF.

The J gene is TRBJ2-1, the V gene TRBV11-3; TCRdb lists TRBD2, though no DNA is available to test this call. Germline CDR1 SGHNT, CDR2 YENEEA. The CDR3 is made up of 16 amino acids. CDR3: CASSLDSSGIYNEQFF.

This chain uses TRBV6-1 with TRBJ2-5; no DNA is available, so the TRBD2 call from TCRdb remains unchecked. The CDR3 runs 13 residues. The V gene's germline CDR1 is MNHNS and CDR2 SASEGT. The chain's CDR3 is CASELRAAVTQYF.